This TCR beta chain comes out of a study of T cell clonotyping in hematopoietic cell transplantation. Study outcomes and limitations: CD4 and CD8 repertoire contributions could not be separated without sorting. Pathologically expanded recipient clonotypes increased progressively from day 30 to day 180 as diversity fell.

This clone was counted only a few times. Its antigen is unknown. This CDR3 is also generated by other DNA sequences in the sample. Germline V lookup: CDR1 GTSNPN, CDR2 SVGIG (reference sequence). The V and J ends lost 0 bases and 1 base respectively, with 4 bases between them. The CDR3 runs 13 residues. Here immunoSEQ multiplex PCR was the method, and the copy in TCRdb shows in-frame clones only, minus some. The repertoire holds about 43,000 clones, with about 95% as singletons. The chain couples TRBV30 to TRBJ1-5; no definite D call. The TCR was taken from a man aged 25 to 40 in good health. Some clones in this sample may be carry-over from other donors' samples. Sequenced sample: peripheral blood mononuclear cells. CDR3: CAWSVGSNQPQHF. For the CDR3, the DNA is TGTGCCTGGAGTGTGGGCAGCAATCAGCCCCAGCATTTT.